A selection of T cell receptor beta chains follows, all from one sample in a study of blood T cell repertoires in COVID-19. Method: immunoSEQ multiplex PCR; TCRdb's copy keeps in-frame clones and lacks some. This sample carries about 100,000 clones, 80% of them seen once, and the ten largest clones take roughly an eighth. Sequencing was carried out using peripheral blood. These receptor sequences come from a woman aged 70-85 years with acute or convalescent COVID-19. CDR3s include the opening cysteine and the closing phenylalanine or tryptophan. Fields, in order: V gene, J gene, D gene, clone size, CDR3 protein, CDR3 DNA. A D gene is named only where the DNA matches it firmly. Not every row has a clone size; where given, it reads once, few, many or a size class.

V: TRBV7-9; J: TRBJ1-6; D: NA; size: large; CDR3: CASSPGYTGRNSPLHF; DNA: TGTGCCAGCAGCCCAGGGTATACGGGTAGGAATTCACCCCTCCACTTT
V: TRBV5-1; J: TRBJ1-4; D: TRBD1; size: NA; CDR3: CASSAGDRATGNEKLFF; DNA: TGCGCCAGCAGCGCCGGGGACAGAGCCACGGGCAATGAAAAACTGTTTTTT
V: TRBV5-1; J: TRBJ1-2; D: NA; size: once; CDR3: CASSFWGEGMNGYTF; DNA: TGCGCCAGCAGCTTTTGGGGTGAGGGAATGAACGGCTACACCTTC
V: TRBV5-5; J: TRBJ1-1; D: NA; size: NA; CDR3: CASSQMTLNTEAFF; DNA: TGTGCCAGCAGCCAGATGACACTGAACACTGAAGCTTTCTTT
V: TRBV4-3; J: TRBJ1-1; D: NA; size: once; CDR3: CASSQDSFTYTEAFF; DNA: TGCGCCAGCAGCCAAGATAGTTTTACTTACACTGAAGCTTTCTTT
V: TRBV3-1/TRBV3-2; J: TRBJ1-5; D: NA; size: once; CDR3: CASSQGWGGGQPQHF; DNA: TGTGCCAGCAGCCAAGGGTGGGGGGGAGGTCAGCCCCAGCATTTT
V: TRBV9; J: TRBJ2-1; D: NA; size: few; CDR3: CASSVGRNPYNEQFF; DNA: TGTGCCAGCAGCGTAGGCAGGAACCCCTACAATGAGCAGTTCTTC
V: TRBV5-1; J: TRBJ2-5; D: NA; size: few; CDR3: CASKGTGQETQYF; DNA: TGCGCCAGCAAGGGTACAGGGCAGGAGACCCAGTACTTC
V: TRBV10-3; J: TRBJ1-5; D: TRBD1; size: NA; CDR3: CAIGDRGRGSNQPQHF; DNA: TGTGCCATAGGGGACAGGGGGCGCGGAAGCAATCAGCCCCAGCATTTT
V: TRBV4-2; J: TRBJ2-3; D: NA; size: NA; CDR3: CASSQGSLATDTQYF; DNA: TGTGCCAGCAGCCAAGGGTCTCTAGCCACAGATACGCAGTATTTT
V: TRBV7-8; J: TRBJ1-5; D: NA; size: NA; CDR3: CASSPGRGNQPQHF; DNA: TGTGCCAGCAGCCCCGGTAGGGGGAATCAGCCCCAGCATTTT
V: TRBV5-4; J: TRBJ2-1; D: TRBD1; size: NA; CDR3: CASSLGTGPYNEQFF; DNA: TGTGCCAGCAGCCTCGGGACAGGTCCGTACAATGAGCAGTTCTTC
V: TRBV30; J: TRBJ1-2; D: NA; size: NA; CDR3: CAWSTIEGANYGYTF; DNA: TGTGCCTGGAGTACCATCGAAGGGGCTAACTATGGCTACACCTTC
V: TRBV7-6; J: TRBJ2-1; D: NA; size: NA; CDR3: CASSFSGGGGNEQFF; DNA: TGTGCCAGCAGCTTCTCAGGGGGAGGAGGGAATGAGCAGTTCTTC
V: TRBV2; J: TRBJ1-1; D: NA; size: NA; CDR3: CASRRSMNTEAFF; DNA: TGTGCCAGCAGACGGAGTATGAACACTGAAGCTTTCTTT
V: TRBV24-1; J: TRBJ2-2; D: TRBD1; size: NA; CDR3: CATKGGPGELFF; DNA: TGTGCCACCAAAGGGGGCCCCGGGGAGCTGTTTTTT
V: TRBV11-2; J: TRBJ2-3; D: TRBD1; size: NA; CDR3: CASSLLGQLTDTQYF; DNA: TGTGCCAGCAGCTTACTGGGACAGCTCACAGATACGCAGTATTTT
V: TRBV19; J: TRBJ2-4; D: NA; size: NA; CDR3: CASKGDTLAKNIQYF; DNA: TGTGCCAGTAAGGGGGACACCCTAGCCAAAAACATTCAGTACTTC
V: TRBV12-5; J: TRBJ2-3; D: TRBD2; size: NA; CDR3: CASGIIRGEGTDTQYF; DNA: TGTGCTAGTGGTATCATCCGGGGGGAGGGCACAGATACGCAGTATTTT
V: TRBV7-2; J: TRBJ1-6; D: NA; size: few; CDR3: CASSLYGGQFHSPLHF; DNA: TGTGCCAGCAGCTTATACGGGGGTCAGTTCCATTCACCCCTCCACTTT
V: TRBV30; J: TRBJ1-1; D: NA; size: NA; CDR3: CAWSVGGSGQAFF; DNA: TGTGCCTGGAGTGTAGGGGGAAGTGGACAAGCTTTCTTT
V: TRBV19; J: TRBJ1-4; D: NA; size: few; CDR3: CASTPPRGEKLFF; DNA: TGTGCCAGTACCCCCCCCCGGGGGGAAAAACTGTTTTTT